These T cell receptor beta chains were read from a single sample in a study of blood T cell repertoires in COVID-19. TCRdb's copy holds only in-frame clones and misses some; the assay was immunoSEQ multiplex PCR. Here the sample spans 250,000 to 300,000 clones, about nine tenths being singletons. The sample was peripheral blood. The receptor set was obtained from a woman aged 30 to 39 with COVID-19, enrolled during active disease. Each CDR3 is given with its conserved first and last residue. D genes are given only for firm matches. Expanded clones are given a class, and other clones once, few, many or no size at all.

-	14	TRBV19	TRBD1	TRBJ2-7	CASTATGATYEQYF	TGTGCCAGTACAGCGACAGGGGCAACCTACGAGCAGTACTTC
-	15	TRBV30	-	TRBJ1-4	CAWSPGQLANEKLFF	TGTGCCTGGAGTCCCGGACAGCTTGCTAATGAAAAACTGTTTTTT
-	15	TRBV18	-	TRBJ1-2	CASSPKGRGGYGYTF	TGTGCCAGCTCACCAAAAGGCCGGGGAGGCTATGGCTACACCTTC
-	17	TRBV28	TRBD1	TRBJ1-3	CASNAPGGQSGGNTIYF	TGTGCCAGCAACGCCCCAGGGGGCCAATCTGGAGGAAACACCATATATTTT
once	13	TRBV10-3	TRBD1	TRBJ2-7	CAISGTGTYEQYF	TGTGCCATCAGTGGGACAGGGACCTACGAGCAGTACTTC
-	17	TRBV19	TRBD1	TRBJ2-7	CASSIRSGQGFSYEQYF	TGTGCCAGTAGTATAAGGTCTGGACAGGGTTTCTCCTACGAGCAGTACTTC
-	11	TRBV28	-	TRBJ1-5	CASSLNQPQHF	TGTGCCAGCAGCCTCAATCAGCCCCAGCATTTT
-	14	TRBV19	-	TRBJ2-2	CASSIDRDTGELFF	TGTGCCAGTAGTATCGACAGAGACACCGGGGAGCTGTTTTTT
-	13	TRBV6-1	-	TRBJ1-4	CASSESRRAKLFF	TGTGCCAGCAGTGAGTCCCGGAGGGCCAAACTGTTTTTT
-	12	TRBV28	TRBD2	TRBJ2-5	CASSRGRETQYF	TGTGCCAGCTCGCGGGGGAGGGAGACCCAGTACTTC
-	16	TRBV6-6	TRBD2	TRBJ2-7	CASSYSGLAGTYEQYF	TGTGCCAGCAGTTACTCCGGTCTAGCGGGAACCTACGAGCAGTACTTC
-	16	TRBV28	-	TRBJ2-7	CASSRITVDSSYEQYF	TGTGCCAGCAGTAGGATAACGGTGGACAGCTCCTACGAGCAGTACTTC
-	14	TRBV25-1	-	TRBJ2-4	CASSAPTGSDIQYF	TGTGCCAGCAGTGCGCCCACAGGGTCGGACATTCAGTACTTC
-	12	TRBV27	TRBD1	TRBJ2-7	CASSKHRGEQYF	TGTGCCAGCAGTAAGCACAGGGGCGAGCAGTACTTC
-	14	TRBV11-2	-	TRBJ1-5	CASSLGAGNQPQHF	TGTGCCAGCAGCTTAGGGGCAGGCAATCAGCCCCAGCATTTT
-	12	TRBV11-2	-	TRBJ2-5	CATSATRETQYF	TGTGCCACAAGTGCGACGCGGGAGACCCAGTACTTC
-	15	TRBV6-2/TRBV6-3	-	TRBJ1-5	CASSGLRMGNQPQHF	TGTGCCAGCAGCGGACTGCGGATGGGCAATCAGCCCCAGCATTTT
many	15	TRBV9	-	TRBJ2-7	CASSVAAPLTYEQYF	TGTGCCAGCAGCGTAGCAGCGCCCCTTACCTACGAGCAGTACTTC
once	12	TRBV7-9	-	TRBJ1-2	CASSLSQGGYTF	TGTGCCAGCAGCCTTAGCCAGGGCGGCTACACCTTC
-	15	TRBV5-1	-	TRBJ2-7	CASSLDRGARGEQYF	TGCGCCAGCAGCTTGGACCGGGGGGCGAGAGGGGAGCAGTACTTC
-	17	TRBV30	TRBD1	TRBJ1-1	CAWSLLPQGTTNTEAFF	TGTGCCTGGAGTCTACTCCCACAGGGGACCACGAACACTGAAGCTTTCTTT
-	15	TRBV29-1	TRBD1	TRBJ1-1	CSVEDLGQVNTEAFF	TGCAGCGTTGAAGATCTGGGACAGGTGAACACTGAAGCTTTCTTT
-	18	TRBV28	TRBD1	TRBJ1-5	CASSLGTGRGLGNQPQHF	TGTGCCAGCAGTTTGGGGACAGGGCGGGGCTTAGGCAATCAGCCCCAGCATTTT
once	14	TRBV7-2	TRBD2	TRBJ2-3	CASSSGSPGGTQYF	TGTGCCAGCAGCTCAGGGTCCCCGGGGGGTACGCAGTATTTT
-	14	TRBV5-1	TRBD1	TRBJ2-5	CASSLTGGQETQYF	TGCGCCAGCAGCTTGACAGGGGGCCAAGAGACCCAGTACTTC
-	17	TRBV28	TRBD2	TRBJ2-2	CASSLGRMAGNTGELFF	TGTGCCAGCAGTCTCGGGAGGATGGCAGGGAACACCGGGGAGCTGTTTTTT
-	14	TRBV5-1	-	TRBJ1-1	CASSSGGGNTEAFF	TGCGCCAGCAGCTCCGGCGGGGGTAACACTGAAGCTTTCTTT
-	15	TRBV19	TRBD1	TRBJ1-2	CASSILGGGGYGYTF	TGTGCCAGTAGTATATTAGGAGGGGGCGGCTATGGCTACACCTTC
-	16	TRBV10-2	-	TRBJ2-2	CASPSGADANTGELFF	TGCGCCAGCCCCAGTGGGGCAGATGCGAACACCGGGGAGCTGTTTTTT
-	12	TRBV27	TRBD1	TRBJ1-2	CASRQGARGYTF	TGTGCCAGCAGACAGGGGGCTCGTGGCTACACCTTC
-	17	TRBV28	TRBD2	TRBJ2-1	CASRTALLARRGNEQFF	TGTGCCAGCAGGACAGCCCTACTAGCGAGGAGGGGCAATGAGCAGTTCTTC
many	13	TRBV6-4	-	TRBJ1-5	CASSAEGNQPQHF	TGTGCCAGCAGTGCGGAGGGGAATCAGCCCCAGCATTTT
-	17	TRBV28	TRBD2	TRBJ2-7	CASSLGTSGNHSYEQYF	TGTGCCAGCAGCCTAGGGACTAGCGGGAACCACTCCTACGAGCAGTACTTC
-	16	TRBV10-2	-	TRBJ2-2	CASSPLGDKNTGELFF	TGCGCCAGCAGTCCCCTGGGGGACAAGAACACCGGGGAGCTGTTTTTT
-	17	TRBV4-1	TRBD2	TRBJ2-3	CASSPRPGTSGRDTQYF	TGCGCCAGCAGCCCACGACCCGGGACTAGCGGGAGAGATACGCAGTATTTT
-	15	TRBV4-1	TRBD2	TRBJ2-3	CASSQVPSGLNTQYF	TGCGCCAGTAGCCAAGTCCCTAGCGGGCTGAATACGCAGTATTTT
-	12	TRBV12-3/TRBV12-4	-	TRBJ1-1	CASSLGDFRAFF	TGTGCCAGCAGTTTAGGGGACTTTAGAGCTTTCTTT
few	14	TRBV3-1/TRBV3-2	-	TRBJ1-2	CASSQDSQGVGYTF	TGTGCCAGCAGCCAAGATTCACAGGGTGTGGGCTACACCTTC
-	12	TRBV28	-	TRBJ2-7	CASRTGTREQYF	TGTGCCAGTCGAACAGGTACGCGGGAGCAGTACTTC
once	17	TRBV3-1/TRBV3-2	TRBD2	TRBJ2-1	CASSQDRLAGGDNEQFF	TGTGCCAGCAGCCAAGATCGGCTAGCGGGAGGGGACAATGAGCAGTTCTTC
-	13	TRBV30	-	TRBJ1-2	CAWSGGGNYGYTF	TGTGCCTGGAGTGGGGGGGGTAACTATGGCTACACCTTC
-	16	TRBV15	-	TRBJ2-7	CATSPAGGLGSYEQYF	TGTGCCACCAGCCCTGCTGGGGGCCTAGGGTCCTACGAGCAGTACTTC
-	15	TRBV7-2	TRBD1	TRBJ2-7	CASSFDRGRIYEQYF	TGTGCCAGCAGCTTTGACAGGGGGCGAATCTACGAGCAGTACTTC
-	15	TRBV13	TRBD2	TRBJ2-7	CASSSRTSGTYEQYF	TGTGCCAGCAGCTCCCGGACTAGCGGGACCTACGAGCAGTACTTC
-	15	TRBV3-1/TRBV3-2	-	TRBJ2-7	CASSQDWDIAYEQYF	TGTGCCAGCAGCCAAGATTGGGACATAGCCTACGAGCAGTACTTC
-	15	TRBV5-6	-	TRBJ2-5	CASSLDFVGRETQYF	TGTGCCAGCAGCTTGGACTTTGTAGGGAGGGAGACCCAGTACTTC
-	13	TRBV5-1	TRBD1	TRBJ1-2	CASSLDRGGGYTF	TGCGCCAGCAGCCTAGACAGGGGAGGTGGCTACACCTTC
-	13	TRBV10-2	-	TRBJ2-2	CASIPGATGELFF	TGCGCCAGCATCCCAGGGGCTACCGGGGAGCTGTTTTTT
-	13	TRBV30	-	TRBJ1-4	CAWTGSNNEKLFF	TGTGCCTGGACCGGGAGTAATAATGAAAAACTGTTTTTT
once	13	TRBV24-1	-	TRBJ2-2	CATRTANTGELFF	TGTGCCACCAGAACAGCGAACACCGGGGAGCTGTTTTTT
-	15	TRBV28	-	TRBJ2-5	CASSLGGRTQETQYF	TGTGCCAGCAGTTTAGGCGGCAGAACCCAAGAGACCCAGTACTTC
few	15	TRBV6-5	-	TRBJ1-6	CASSRGGLGGSPLHF	TGTGCCAGCAGCCGCGGGGGTTTGGGGGGATCACCCCTCCACTTT
once	16	TRBV6-2/TRBV6-3	TRBD2	TRBJ2-1	CASSPWTSGKPNEQFF	TGTGCCAGCAGCCCCTGGACTAGCGGCAAACCCAATGAGCAGTTCTTC
-	15	TRBV28	-	TRBJ1-3	CASSPPNHSGNTIYF	TGTGCCAGCAGTCCCCCTAACCACTCTGGAAACACCATATATTTT
-	16	TRBV29-1	TRBD1	TRBJ1-2	CSVDGTGYRTNYGYTF	TGCAGCGTTGACGGGACAGGGTATCGCACAAACTATGGCTACACCTTC
-	13	TRBV11-2	-	TRBJ2-1	CASSLPSSNEQFF	TGTGCCAGCAGCTTACCCTCGAGCAATGAGCAGTTCTTC
-	15	TRBV2	TRBD2	TRBJ2-7	CASSPRRAGGYEQYF	TGTGCCAGCTCCCCTAGGAGAGCGGGAGGTTATGAGCAGTACTTC
-	11	TRBV28	-	TRBJ1-2	CAVYLRGGYTF	TGTGCCGTATATTTACGGGGGGGCTACACCTTC
-	19	TRBV23-1	TRBD1	TRBJ1-3	CASSQRPGQGAFSGNTIYF	TGCGCCAGCAGTCAGCGTCCGGGACAGGGGGCATTCTCTGGAAACACCATATATTTT